A selection of T cell receptor beta chains follows, all from one sample in a study of STAT5B mutations in CD4+ large granular lymphocyte leukemia. Repertoires were generated with immunoSEQ multiplex PCR, while TCRdb's copy carries only in-frame clones and drops some. The data show fewer than 45,000 clones, about 86% seen once. The sequenced sample consisted of CD4+ T cells from blood buffy coats. These receptors all stem from a human donor in good health. CDR3s include the opening cysteine and the closing phenylalanine or tryptophan. The order of the fields is J gene, V gene, CDR3 length, D gene, clone size, CDR3 DNA, CDR3 protein. The D gene is left open where the match is weak. Only part of the rows carry a size: once, few, many, or a class if the clone is expanded.

J: TRBJ2-3; V: TRBV18; length: 14; D: -; size: -; DNA: TGTGCCAGCTCATCCTACTCTAGCACAGATACGCAGTATTTT; CDR3: CASSSYSSTDTQYF
J: TRBJ1-2; V: TRBV6-1; length: 14; D: TRBD1; size: -; DNA: TGTGCCAGCAGGGCACAGGGGACGAACTATGGCTACACCTTC; CDR3: CASRAQGTNYGYTF
J: TRBJ2-1; V: TRBV7-6; length: 15; D: -; size: -; DNA: TGTGCCAGCAGCTACCTCCGTGGAGCTTACAATGAGCAGTTCTTC; CDR3: CASSYLRGAYNEQFF
J: TRBJ2-5; V: TRBV5-1; length: 16; D: TRBD2; size: -; DNA: TGCGCCAGCAGCTTGAGTCCAGCGGGAGGGACGGAGACCCAGTACTTC; CDR3: CASSLSPAGGTETQYF
J: TRBJ2-1; V: TRBV9; length: 15; D: -; size: -; DNA: TGTGCCAGCAGCGTAGCAGCGGCATCCTACAATGAGCAGTTCTTC; CDR3: CASSVAAASYNEQFF
J: TRBJ2-2; V: TRBV2; length: 11; D: -; size: -; DNA: TGTGCCAGCACGGCAACCGGGGAGCTGTTTTTT; CDR3: CASTATGELFF
J: TRBJ2-2; V: TRBV7-3; length: 14; D: -; size: -; DNA: TGTGCCAGCAGCTTACTTTACAACACCGGGGAGCTGTTTTTT; CDR3: CASSLLYNTGELFF
J: TRBJ2-2; V: TRBV5-1; length: 15; D: TRBD2; size: -; DNA: TGCGCCAGCAGCGGCTCCACTGGGGGGGCCGGGGAGCTGTTTTTT; CDR3: CASSGSTGGAGELFF
J: TRBJ2-2; V: TRBV5-4; length: 17; D: TRBD2; size: once; DNA: TGTGCCAGCAGCGCTGGGACTAGCGGGAGGGCCACCGGGGAGCTGTTTTTT; CDR3: CASSAGTSGRATGELFF
J: TRBJ2-3; V: TRBV6-1; length: 15; D: TRBD2; size: -; DNA: TGTGCCAGCAGTGAAATTACTGGGCTAGCGGGAGACAAGTATTTT; CDR3: CASSEITGLAGDKYF
J: TRBJ2-7; V: TRBV28; length: 14; D: TRBD2; size: -; DNA: TGTGCCAGCAGTGGGACTAGCGGGAGCTACGAGCAGTACTTC; CDR3: CASSGTSGSYEQYF
J: TRBJ2-4; V: TRBV7-9; length: 15; D: -; size: medium-sized; DNA: TGTGCCAGCAGCTTTTCTACAGCCTCAAAAAACATTCAGTACTTC; CDR3: CASSFSTASKNIQYF
J: TRBJ2-5; V: TRBV7-9; length: 13; D: -; size: -; DNA: TGTGCCAGCAGCTTATTACAGGGAAAGACCCAGTACTTC; CDR3: CASSLLQGKTQYF
J: TRBJ2-7; V: TRBV10-3; length: 12; D: TRBD2; size: once; DNA: TGTGCCATCGGGCCGGCGGGAGCCGAGCAGTACTTC; CDR3: CAIGPAGAEQYF
J: TRBJ1-3; V: TRBV20-1; length: 11; D: -; size: few; DNA: TGCAGGCTAGGGTCTGGAAACACCATATATTTT; CDR3: CRLGSGNTIYF
J: TRBJ2-7; V: TRBV19; length: 15; D: -; size: -; DNA: TGTGCCAGTAGTAGGACGATAGACGGGGGCTACGAGCAGTACTTC; CDR3: CASSRTIDGGYEQYF
J: TRBJ2-1; V: TRBV30; length: 18; D: TRBD2; size: -; DNA: TGTGCCTGGAGGAGGGACTTCAGGACTAGCGCCTCCTACAATGAGCAGTTCTTC; CDR3: CAWRRDFRTSASYNEQFF
J: TRBJ2-3; V: TRBV6-1; length: 13; D: -; size: -; DNA: TGTGCCAGCGGTCGGCAGGGGCAAGATACGCAGTATTTT; CDR3: CASGRQGQDTQYF
J: TRBJ2-6; V: TRBV27; length: 12; D: -; size: -; DNA: TGTGCCAGGAGCTCTGGGGCCAACGTCCTGACTTTC; CDR3: CARSSGANVLTF
J: TRBJ2-7; V: TRBV11-1; length: 15; D: -; size: -; DNA: TGTGCCAGCAGCTTCGGTAATAGCCCAACCTACGAGCAGTACTTC; CDR3: CASSFGNSPTYEQYF
J: TRBJ1-2; V: TRBV2; length: 12; D: -; size: -; DNA: TGTGCCAGCAGACAGGAAGGGGATGGCTACACCTTC; CDR3: CASRQEGDGYTF
J: TRBJ2-2; V: TRBV7-3; length: 15; D: -; size: -; DNA: TGTGCCAGCAGCTTATCCCAGGGTGGCACCGGGGAGCTGTTTTTT; CDR3: CASSLSQGGTGELFF
J: TRBJ1-2; V: TRBV4-2; length: 17; D: -; size: -; DNA: TGTGCCAGCAGCCAAGGGCAGGGATGGTTGACTAACTATGGCTACACCTTC; CDR3: CASSQGQGWLTNYGYTF
J: TRBJ2-5; V: TRBV5-4; length: 15; D: TRBD2; size: once; DNA: TGTGCCAGCAGCTGGGGCTTAGCGGGGACCGAGACCCAGTACTTC; CDR3: CASSWGLAGTETQYF
J: TRBJ2-7; V: TRBV6-5; length: 12; D: -; size: once; DNA: TGTGCCAGCAGCTTAAGCGGCTACGAGCAGTACTTC; CDR3: CASSLSGYEQYF
J: TRBJ2-1; V: TRBV28; length: 12; D: -; size: -; DNA: TGTGCCAGCAGTCTTCGATTGGGTGAGCAGTTCTTC; CDR3: CASSLRLGEQFF
J: TRBJ2-1; V: TRBV6-6; length: 15; D: TRBD2; size: -; DNA: TGTGCCAGCAGTTACTCGGGGACTATCGGGAATGAGCAGTTCTTC; CDR3: CASSYSGTIGNEQFF
J: TRBJ1-2; V: TRBV29-1; length: 11; D: -; size: -; DNA: TGCAGCGGAAGAATTGGGAATGGCTACACCTTC; CDR3: CSGRIGNGYTF
J: TRBJ2-6; V: TRBV27; length: 14; D: -; size: -; DNA: TGTGCCAGCAGTTTACTCTCTGGGGCCAACGTCCTGACTTTC; CDR3: CASSLLSGANVLTF
J: TRBJ2-1; V: TRBV7-3; length: 15; D: TRBD2; size: -; DNA: TGTGCCAGCAGCTTAGACGGGAGGGGTAGTAATGAGCAGTTCTTC; CDR3: CASSLDGRGSNEQFF
J: TRBJ2-3; V: TRBV6-1; length: 14; D: TRBD1; size: once; DNA: TGTGCCAGCAGTGGGGGACAGCGCACAGATACGCAGTATTTT; CDR3: CASSGGQRTDTQYF
J: TRBJ2-5; V: TRBV7-2; length: 14; D: TRBD1; size: -; DNA: TGTGCCAGCAGCGTAGACAGGGGGCGGGAGACCCAGTACTTC; CDR3: CASSVDRGRETQYF
J: TRBJ2-3; V: TRBV7-6; length: 15; D: -; size: -; DNA: TGTGCCAGCAGCCCATCAGGCCTGGCCTACGATACGCAGTATTTT; CDR3: CASSPSGLAYDTQYF
J: TRBJ2-2; V: TRBV6-5; length: 15; D: TRBD2; size: -; DNA: TGTGCCAGCAGTCAGCGGGAGCGGATCACCGGGGAGCTGTTTTTT; CDR3: CASSQRERITGELFF
J: TRBJ2-1; V: TRBV7-2; length: 16; D: TRBD2; size: -; DNA: TGTGCCAGCAGCTTACAAGCGGGAGGGCCGAGAAATGAGCAGTTCTTC; CDR3: CASSLQAGGPRNEQFF
J: TRBJ2-7; V: TRBV7-2; length: 12; D: TRBD1; size: once; DNA: TGTGCCTTAGGGGGCGGAAGCTACGAGCAGTACTTC; CDR3: CALGGGSYEQYF
J: TRBJ1-2; V: TRBV7-9; length: 16; D: TRBD1; size: once; DNA: TGTGCCAGCAGCTCTTTAAAGACAGGGATCTCCTATGGCTACACCTTC; CDR3: CASSSLKTGISYGYTF
J: TRBJ2-7; V: TRBV29-1; length: 12; D: TRBD1; size: once; DNA: TGCAGCGTAGGACAGGGGACGGGAGAGCAGTACTTC; CDR3: CSVGQGTGEQYF
J: TRBJ2-5; V: TRBV4-3; length: 15; D: -; size: -; DNA: TGCGCCAGCAGCCAGGACATACAGGGTACGGAGACCCAGTACTTC; CDR3: CASSQDIQGTETQYF
J: TRBJ1-2; V: TRBV6-5; length: 13; D: TRBD1; size: -; DNA: TGTGCCAGCAGGCGGACAGGGTCAGACGGCTACACCTTC; CDR3: CASRRTGSDGYTF
J: TRBJ1-4; V: TRBV6-1; length: 15; D: TRBD1; size: -; DNA: TGTGCCAGCAGTGACAGGGGGTTCTCAAATGAAAAACTGTTTTTT; CDR3: CASSDRGFSNEKLFF
J: TRBJ2-2; V: TRBV7-2; length: 15; D: TRBD2; size: -; DNA: TGTGCCAGCAGCTTCAGCGGGATGAACACCGGGGAGCTGTTTTTT; CDR3: CASSFSGMNTGELFF
J: TRBJ2-1; V: TRBV6-9; length: 16; D: -; size: few; DNA: TGTGCCAGCACCCCCGCACACAAGGGTGAGTACAATGAGCAGTTCTTC; CDR3: CASTPAHKGEYNEQFF
J: TRBJ1-4; V: TRBV28; length: 15; D: -; size: -; DNA: TGTGCCAGCAGTTTAAACCCAAGGAGTAGGGAAAAACTGTTTTTT; CDR3: CASSLNPRSREKLFF
J: TRBJ1-2; V: TRBV28; length: 14; D: TRBD1; size: -; DNA: TGTGCCAGCAGACTTGGACAGGCGAGCTATGGCTACACCTTC; CDR3: CASRLGQASYGYTF
J: TRBJ2-1; V: TRBV5-1; length: 16; D: TRBD2; size: -; DNA: TGCGCCAGCAGCCTGGAATCGGGACTAGCGTACAATGAGCAGTTCTTC; CDR3: CASSLESGLAYNEQFF
J: TRBJ2-7; V: TRBV5-4; length: 13; D: -; size: -; DNA: TGTGCCAGCAGCTTCAACAGAGCCTACGAGCAGTACTTC; CDR3: CASSFNRAYEQYF